The clone carrying this T cell receptor beta chain appeared a few times. Its antigen is currently unknown. Patients who underwent sequencing had shown CD8+CD57+ cell expansion by flow cytometry. All participating patients were living with severe acquired aplastic anemia. This sample was taken from a study of CD8+CD57+ T cells in acquired aplastic anemia. Broader study findings: Patients had about 31 CD8+ CDR3 sequences in common with controls (the shared set).

TCR beta VDJ and CDR3 were profiled, and genomic DNA was the template. TCRdb passed the reads through MiXCR, listing each CDR3 protein once. The sample lists roughly 250,000 distinct CDR3 sequences; approximately 50% were seen once. Germline V lookup: CDR1 MNHNS, CDR2 SASEGT. V trimming: 6 bases; J trimming: 8 bases; junction bases outside the gene matches: 20. The CDR3 is 18 amino acids. The sample consisted of sorted CD4+, CD8+, or CD8+CD57+ T cells (not recorded which) from PBMCs. The chain couples TRBV6-1 to TRBJ2-1; TRBD2 matches 9 bases. The sequence came from a human donor with aplastic anemia. CDR3 bases: TGTGCCAGCAGGTCCCAGGGAGGGACTAGCATCTTCGGGGATGAGCAGTTCTTC. Protein: CASRSQGGTSIFGDEQFF.